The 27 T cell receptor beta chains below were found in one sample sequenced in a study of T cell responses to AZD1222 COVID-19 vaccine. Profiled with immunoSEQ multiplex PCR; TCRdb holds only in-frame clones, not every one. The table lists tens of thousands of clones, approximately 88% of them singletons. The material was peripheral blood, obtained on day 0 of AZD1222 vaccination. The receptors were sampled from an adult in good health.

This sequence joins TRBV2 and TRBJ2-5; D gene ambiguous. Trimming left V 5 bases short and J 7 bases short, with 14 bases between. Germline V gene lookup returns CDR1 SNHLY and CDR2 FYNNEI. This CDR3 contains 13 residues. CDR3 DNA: TGTGCCAGCAGTCCTGACGGTCAGGCGACCCAGTACTTC. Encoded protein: CASSPDGQATQYF. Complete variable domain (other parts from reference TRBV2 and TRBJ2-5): EPEVTQTPSHQVTQMGQEVILRCVPISNHLYFYWYRQILGQKVEFLVSFYNNEISEKSEIFDDQFSVERPDGSNFTLKIRSTKLEDSAMYFCASSPDGQATQYFGPGTRLLVL.

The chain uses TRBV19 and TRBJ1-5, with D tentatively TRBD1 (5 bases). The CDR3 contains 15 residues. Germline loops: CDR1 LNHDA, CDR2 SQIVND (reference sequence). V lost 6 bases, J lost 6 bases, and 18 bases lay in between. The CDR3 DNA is TGTGCCAGTAGGCGCCTCTGGGGCGCCGGTCAGCCCCAGCATTTT. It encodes CASRRLWGAGQPQHF.

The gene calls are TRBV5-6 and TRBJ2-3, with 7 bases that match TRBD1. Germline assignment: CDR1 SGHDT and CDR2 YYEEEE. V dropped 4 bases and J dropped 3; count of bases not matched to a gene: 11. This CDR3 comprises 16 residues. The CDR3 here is CASSQTGLARTDTQYF. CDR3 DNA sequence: TGTGCCAGCAGCCAGACAGGGCTAGCACGAACAGATACGCAGTATTTT.

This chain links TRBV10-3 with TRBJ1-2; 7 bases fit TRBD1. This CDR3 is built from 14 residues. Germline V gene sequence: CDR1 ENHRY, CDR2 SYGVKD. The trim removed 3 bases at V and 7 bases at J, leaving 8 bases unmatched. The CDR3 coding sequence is TGTGCCATCAGTGACGGCAGGGGGGGCCTTGGCTACACCTTC. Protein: CAISDGRGGLGYTF.

The CDR3 DNA sequence: TGTGCCAGCAGCTTCAGGTTCTCCTCTGGAAACACCATATATTTT. Translating it yields CASSFRFSSGNTIYF. The rearrangement links TRBV7-9 to TRBJ1-3; no reliable D call. The CDR3 contains 15 residues. CDR1 and CDR2 from the germline V gene are SEHNR and FQNEAQ (reference sequence). The germline V and J ends were trimmed by 3 bases and 0 bases, with 9 bases remaining between them. The full variable domain, completed using reference TRBV7-9 and TRBJ1-3, is DTGVSQNPRHKITKRGQNVTFRCDPISEHNRLYWYRQTLGQGPEFLTYFQNEAQLEKSRLLSDRFSAERPKGSFSTLEIQRTEQGDSAMYLCASSFRFSSGNTIYFGEGSWLTVV.

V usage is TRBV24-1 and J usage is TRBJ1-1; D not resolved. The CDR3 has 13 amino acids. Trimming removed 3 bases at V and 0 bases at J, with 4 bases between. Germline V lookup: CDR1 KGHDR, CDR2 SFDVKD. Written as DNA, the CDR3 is TGTGCCACCAGTGATACCGTGAACACTGAAGCTTTCTTT. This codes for CATSDTVNTEAFF.

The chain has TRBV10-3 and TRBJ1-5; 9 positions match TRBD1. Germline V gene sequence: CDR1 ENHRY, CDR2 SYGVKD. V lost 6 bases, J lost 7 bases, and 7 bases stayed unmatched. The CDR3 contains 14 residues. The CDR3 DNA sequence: TGTGCCATCAGAGGGGACAGGGAACACCAGCCCCAGCATTTT. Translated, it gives CAIRGDREHQPQHF.

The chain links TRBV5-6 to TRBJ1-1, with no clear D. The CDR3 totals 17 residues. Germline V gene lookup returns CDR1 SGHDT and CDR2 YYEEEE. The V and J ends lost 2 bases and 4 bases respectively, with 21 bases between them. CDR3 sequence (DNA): TGTGCCAGCAGCTTCCAGCACTCTTTGAGGAGTGGCACTGAAGCTTTCTTT. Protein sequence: CASSFQHSLRSGTEAFF.

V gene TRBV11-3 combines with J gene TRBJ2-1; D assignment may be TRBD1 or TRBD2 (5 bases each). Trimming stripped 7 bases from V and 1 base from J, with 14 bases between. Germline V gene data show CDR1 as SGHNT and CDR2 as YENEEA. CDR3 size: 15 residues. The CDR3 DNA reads TGTGCCAGCACCGAGGGACCTTCATCCTACAATGAGCAGTTCTTC. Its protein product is CASTEGPSSYNEQFF.

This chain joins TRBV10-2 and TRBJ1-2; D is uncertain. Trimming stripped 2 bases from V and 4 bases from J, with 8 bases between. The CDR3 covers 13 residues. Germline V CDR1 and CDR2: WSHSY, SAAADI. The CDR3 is CASSEVQFYGYTF. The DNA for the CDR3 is TGCGCCAGCAGTGAGGTGCAGTTCTATGGCTACACCTTC.

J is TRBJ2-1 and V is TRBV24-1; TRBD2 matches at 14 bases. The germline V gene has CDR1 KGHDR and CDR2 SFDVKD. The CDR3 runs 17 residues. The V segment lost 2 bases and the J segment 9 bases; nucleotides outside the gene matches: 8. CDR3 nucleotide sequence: TGTGCCACCAGTGATTCGGGACTAGCGGGAGTGTCGGGTGAGCAGTTCTTC. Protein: CATSDSGLAGVSGEQFF.

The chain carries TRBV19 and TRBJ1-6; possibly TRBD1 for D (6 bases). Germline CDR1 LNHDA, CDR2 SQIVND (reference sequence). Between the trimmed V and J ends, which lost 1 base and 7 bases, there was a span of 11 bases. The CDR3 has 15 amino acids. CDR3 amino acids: CASSIVDSWNSPLHF. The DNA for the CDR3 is TGTGCCAGTAGTATAGTGGACAGCTGGAATTCACCCCTCCACTTT.

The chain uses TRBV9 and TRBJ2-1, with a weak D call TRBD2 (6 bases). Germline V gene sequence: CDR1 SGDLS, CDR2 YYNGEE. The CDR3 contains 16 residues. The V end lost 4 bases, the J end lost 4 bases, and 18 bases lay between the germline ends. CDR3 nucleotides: TGTGCCAGCAGCACCCGTACCGGGACTTCATACAATGAGCAGTTCTTC. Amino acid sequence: CASSTRTGTSYNEQFF.

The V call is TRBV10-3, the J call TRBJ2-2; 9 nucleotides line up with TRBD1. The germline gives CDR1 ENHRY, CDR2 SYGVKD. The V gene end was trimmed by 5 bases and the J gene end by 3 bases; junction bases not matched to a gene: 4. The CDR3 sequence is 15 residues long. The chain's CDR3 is CAISRDRVDTGELFF. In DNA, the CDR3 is TGTGCCATCAGTCGGGACAGGGTGGACACCGGGGAGCTGTTTTTT.

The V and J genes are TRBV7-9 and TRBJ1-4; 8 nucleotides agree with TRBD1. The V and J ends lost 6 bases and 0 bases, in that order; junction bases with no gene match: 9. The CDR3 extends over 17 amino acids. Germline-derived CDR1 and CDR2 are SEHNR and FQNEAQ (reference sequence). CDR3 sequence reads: CASSQDRALATNEKLFF. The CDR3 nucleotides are TGTGCCAGCAGTCAGGACAGGGCTCTTGCAACTAATGAAAAACTGTTTTTT. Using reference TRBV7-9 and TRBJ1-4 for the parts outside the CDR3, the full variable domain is DTGVSQNPRHKITKRGQNVTFRCDPISEHNRLYWYRQTLGQGPEFLTYFQNEAQLEKSRLLSDRFSAERPKGSFSTLEIQRTEQGDSAMYLCASSQDRALATNEKLFFGSGTQLSVL.

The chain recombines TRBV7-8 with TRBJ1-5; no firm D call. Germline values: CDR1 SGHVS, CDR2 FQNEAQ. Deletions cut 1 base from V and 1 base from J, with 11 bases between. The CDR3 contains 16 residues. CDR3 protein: CASSLGSGGSNQPQHF. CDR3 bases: TGTGCCAGCAGCTTAGGCTCAGGAGGCAGCAATCAGCCCCAGCATTTT.

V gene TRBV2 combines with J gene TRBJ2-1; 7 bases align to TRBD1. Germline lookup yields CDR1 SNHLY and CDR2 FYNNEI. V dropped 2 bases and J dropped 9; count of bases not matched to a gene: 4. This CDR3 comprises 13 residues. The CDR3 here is CASSERDRSEQFF. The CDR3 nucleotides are TGTGCCAGCAGTGAAAGGGACAGATCTGAGCAGTTCTTC.

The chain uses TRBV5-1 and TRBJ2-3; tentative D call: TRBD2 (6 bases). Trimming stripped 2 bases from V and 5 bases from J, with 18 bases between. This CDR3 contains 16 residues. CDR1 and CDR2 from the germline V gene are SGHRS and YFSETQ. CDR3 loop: CASSFKLAPPGDTQYF. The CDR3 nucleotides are TGCGCCAGCAGCTTCAAACTAGCCCCTCCGGGAGATACGCAGTATTTT.

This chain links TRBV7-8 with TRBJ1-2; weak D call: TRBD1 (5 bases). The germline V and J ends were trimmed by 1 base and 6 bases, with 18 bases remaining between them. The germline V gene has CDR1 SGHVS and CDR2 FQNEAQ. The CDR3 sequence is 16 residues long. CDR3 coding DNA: TGTGCCAGCAGCTTAGATAAGGGGCAGGGTGATCATGGCTACACCTTC. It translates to CASSLDKGQGDHGYTF.

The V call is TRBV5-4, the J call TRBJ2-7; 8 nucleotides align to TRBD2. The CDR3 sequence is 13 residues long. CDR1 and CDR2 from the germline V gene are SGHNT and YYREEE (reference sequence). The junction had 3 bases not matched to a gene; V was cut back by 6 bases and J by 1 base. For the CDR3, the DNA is TGTGCCAGCAAAATAGCGGGATCCTACGAGCAGTACTTC. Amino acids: CASKIAGSYEQYF.

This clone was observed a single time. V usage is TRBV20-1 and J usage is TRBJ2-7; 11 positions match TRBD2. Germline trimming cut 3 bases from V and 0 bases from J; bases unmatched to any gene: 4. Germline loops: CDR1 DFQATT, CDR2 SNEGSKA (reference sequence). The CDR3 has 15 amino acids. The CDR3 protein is CSASGLAGGSYEQYF. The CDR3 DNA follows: TGCAGTGCTAGTGGTCTAGCGGGAGGCTCCTACGAGCAGTACTTC.

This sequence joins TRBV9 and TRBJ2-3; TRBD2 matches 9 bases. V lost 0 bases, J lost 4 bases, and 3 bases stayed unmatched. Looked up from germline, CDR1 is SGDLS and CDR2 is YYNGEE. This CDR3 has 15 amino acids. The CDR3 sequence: CASSVGGRAPDTQYF. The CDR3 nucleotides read TGTGCCAGCAGCGTAGGCGGGAGGGCCCCAGATACGCAGTATTTT. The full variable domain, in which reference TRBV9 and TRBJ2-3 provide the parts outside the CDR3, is DSGVTQTPKHLITATGQRVTLRCSPRSGDLSVYWYQQSLDQGLQFLIQYYNGEERAKGNILERFSAQQFPDLHSELNLSSLELGDSALYFCASSVGGRAPDTQYFGPGTRLTVL.

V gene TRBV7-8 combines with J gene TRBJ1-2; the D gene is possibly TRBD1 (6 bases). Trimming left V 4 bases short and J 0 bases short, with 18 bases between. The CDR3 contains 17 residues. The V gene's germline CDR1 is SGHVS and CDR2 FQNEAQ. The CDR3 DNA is TGTGCCAGCAGCTCCTCCCTGGGGGCGATCCCTAACTATGGCTACACCTTC. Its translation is CASSSSLGAIPNYGYTF.

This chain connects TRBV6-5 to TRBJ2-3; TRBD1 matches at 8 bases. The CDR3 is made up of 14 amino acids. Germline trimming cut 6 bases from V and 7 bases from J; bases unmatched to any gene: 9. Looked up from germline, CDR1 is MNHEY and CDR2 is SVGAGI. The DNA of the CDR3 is TGTGCCAGCAGCCCCGACAGGGACAGGTATACGCAGTATTTT. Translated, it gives CASSPDRDRYTQYF.

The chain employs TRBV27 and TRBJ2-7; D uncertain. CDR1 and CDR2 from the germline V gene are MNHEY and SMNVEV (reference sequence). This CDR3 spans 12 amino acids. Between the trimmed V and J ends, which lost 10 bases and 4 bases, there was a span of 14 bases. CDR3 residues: CATGPADYEQYF. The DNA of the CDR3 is TGTGCCACCGGGCCGGCGGATTACGAGCAGTACTTC.

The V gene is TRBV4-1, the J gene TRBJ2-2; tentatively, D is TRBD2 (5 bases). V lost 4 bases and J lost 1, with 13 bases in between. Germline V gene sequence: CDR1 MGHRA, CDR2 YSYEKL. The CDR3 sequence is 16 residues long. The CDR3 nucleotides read TGCGCCAGCAGCCGCGAGGACTTCCTGAACACCGGGGAGCTGTTTTTT. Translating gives CASSREDFLNTGELFF.

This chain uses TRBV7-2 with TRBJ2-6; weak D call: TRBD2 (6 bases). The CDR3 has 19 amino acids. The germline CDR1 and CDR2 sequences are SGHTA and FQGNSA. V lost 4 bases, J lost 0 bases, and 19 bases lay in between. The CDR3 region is CASSSATGGSVSGANVLTF. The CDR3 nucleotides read TGTGCCAGCAGCTCCGCAACAGGAGGGTCTGTCTCTGGGGCCAACGTCCTGACTTTC. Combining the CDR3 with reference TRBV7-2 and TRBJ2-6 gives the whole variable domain GAGVSQSPSNKVTEKGKDVELRCDPISGHTALYWYRQSLGQGLEFLIYFQGNSAPDKSGLPSDRFSAERTGGSVSTLTIQRTQQEDSAVYLCASSSATGGSVSGANVLTFGAGSRLTVL.